The 8 T cell receptor beta chains below come from one sample, sequenced in a study of blood T cell repertoires in COVID-19. TCRdb's table, derived via immunoSEQ multiplex PCR, lists solely in-frame clones and lacks some. The table shows around 130,000 clones, with more than 75% occurring only once. The source material was peripheral blood. These receptors originate from a man aged 65-85 years with active COVID-19.

The rearrangement uses TRBV24-1 and TRBJ1-2; D gene ambiguous. The CDR3 runs 14 residues. The ends were cut back, 5 bases at V and 7 bases at J, with 16 bases in the middle. Looked up from germline, CDR1 is KGHDR and CDR2 is SFDVKD. The DNA of the CDR3 is TGTGCCACCAGTGGCGGAACCATTGGTGGTGGCTACACCTTC. Residues: CATSGGTIGGGYTF.

This sequence joins TRBV5-4 and TRBJ2-3; tentative D call: TRBD2 (5 bases). V was cut by 4 bases and J by 0 bases, with 9 bases left in between. Germline lookup yields CDR1 SGHNT and CDR2 YYREEE (reference sequence). The CDR3 has 14 amino acids. This chain's CDR3 is CASSPEASTDTQYF. The CDR3 nucleotides are TGTGCCAGCAGCCCGGAGGCGAGCACAGATACGCAGTATTTT.

The V gene is TRBV10-1, the J gene TRBJ2-3; no clear D. The CDR3 loop spans 13 amino acids. Germline CDR1 reads WNHNN; CDR2 reads SYGVQD (reference sequence). Trimming stripped 6 bases from V and 2 bases from J, with 9 bases between. The CDR3 DNA reads TGCGCCAGCAGAGCGAGCTTCACAGATACGCAGTATTTT. As protein: CASRASFTDTQYF.

This sequence joins TRBV10-3 and TRBJ2-1, with a tentative D call TRBD1 (8 bases). The germline V gene encodes CDR1 ENHRY and CDR2 SYGVKD. Trimming removed 4 bases from V and 6 bases from J, with 19 bases in between. This CDR3 has 16 residues. CDR3 residues: CAISGANRGGSNEQFF. The CDR3 bases are TGTGCCATCAGTGGAGCGAACAGGGGGGGGAGCAATGAGCAGTTCTTC.

This chain links TRBV7-8 with TRBJ2-1; 7 bases are shared with TRBD1. Per the germline V gene, CDR1 is SGHVS and CDR2 is FQNEAQ. The CDR3 covers 17 residues. V shed 5 bases and J 5 bases; nucleotides not matched to a gene: 15. The CDR3 nucleotides are TGTGCCAGCAGCCCCAAGACAGGGACCCTGGGTAACAATGAGCAGTTCTTC. Translation gives CASSPKTGTLGNNEQFF. The entire variable domain, with the rest obtained from reference TRBV7-8 and TRBJ2-1, is as follows: GAGVSQSPRYKVAKRGQDVALRCDPISGHVSLFWYQQALGQGPEFLTYFQNEAQLDKSGLPSDRFFAERPEGSVSTLKIQRTQQEDSAVYLCASSPKTGTLGNNEQFFGPGTRLTVL.

J is TRBJ2-2 and V is TRBV28, with TRBD1 matching 7 bases. Trimming cost V 5 bases and J 0 bases; bases outside gene matches: 21. This CDR3 has 21 amino acids. Germline CDR1 is MDHEN and CDR2 is SYDVKM. The CDR3 DNA follows: TGTGCCAGCAGTCCCCCCCCCGACAGGGTGGAGCCCGGTTCGAACACCGGGGAGCTGTTTTTT. Its protein is CASSPPPDRVEPGSNTGELFF.

The genes are TRBV5-4 and TRBJ2-1; D is undetermined. Per germline, CDR1 SGHNT and CDR2 YYREEE (reference sequence). This CDR3 contains 15 residues. With 0 bases removed from V and 2 bases from J, the gap between germline ends came to 9 bases. In DNA form, the CDR3 reads TGTGCCAGCAGCTTGGAAGGCGGTGCCTACAATGAGCAGTTCTTC. Amino acid sequence: CASSLEGGAYNEQFF.

This clone was recorded only once. The V gene is TRBV2, the J gene TRBJ1-4, with D possibly matching TRBD1 (6 bases). V was trimmed by 5 bases and J by 5 bases, leaving 12 bases between them. This CDR3 is built from 14 residues. Germline V gives CDR1 SNHLY, CDR2 FYNNEI. This CDR3 is CASSWTTGNEKLFF. Written as DNA, the CDR3 is TGTGCCAGCAGTTGGACAACAGGGAATGAAAAACTGTTTTTT.